This T cell receptor (beta chain) originates from a study of blood T cell repertoires in COVID-19. The CDR3 is made up of 14 amino acids. Germline V lookup: CDR1 SGHDT, CDR2 YYEEEE. The V end was cut by 0 bases, the J end by 8 bases, with 9 bases between. Measured with immunoSEQ multiplex PCR; TCRdb has only the in-frame clones, and not every one. Of more than 95,000 clones in the sample, 86% were seen once. The TCR comes from a human donor in a cohort sampled during active COVID-19. The sample taken for sequencing was peripheral blood. The V and J genes are TRBV5-6 and TRBJ1-6; D possibly corresponds to TRBD1 (5 bases). The CDR3 DNA reads TGTGCCAGCAGCTTGGTGCTAGGGGATTCACCCCTCCACTTT. Translating it yields CASSLVLGDSPLHF.